A single sample is the source of the 18 T cell receptor beta chains below, sequenced in a study of shared clonotypes between healthy human individuals. Here immunoSEQ multiplex PCR was the method, and the copy in TCRdb shows in-frame clones only, minus some. Here the sample spans 1,400,000 or so clones, approximately 98.5% being singletons. Source material: naive CD4+ T cells sorted from blood. As to subset: CD45RA+ positively selected. The source is a young man in good health.

V gene TRBV28 combines with J gene TRBJ2-7; 10 bases fit TRBD2. Germline CDR1 MDHEN, CDR2 SYDVKM. The CDR3 length is 14 residues. V lost 7 bases, J lost 3 bases, and 6 bases stayed unmatched. CDR3: CASTLAGAYYEQYF. The CDR3 region has the DNA TGTGCCAGCACCCTAGCGGGGGCTTACTACGAGCAGTACTTC.

J is TRBJ2-7 and V is TRBV9, with D hard to call. This CDR3 contains 14 residues. The V end lost 0 bases, the J end lost 7 bases, and 14 bases lay between the germline ends. Per germline, CDR1 SGDLS and CDR2 YYNGEE. The CDR3 DNA reads as TGTGCCAGCAGCGTAGGTATCCGGGTGGGGGAGCAGTACTTC. Amino acid sequence: CASSVGIRVGEQYF. Looking up the rest from reference TRBV9 and TRBJ2-7 gives the full variable domain: DSGVTQTPKHLITATGQRVTLRCSPRSGDLSVYWYQQSLDQGLQFLIQYYNGEERAKGNILERFSAQQFPDLHSELNLSSLELGDSALYFCASSVGIRVGEQYFGPGTRLTVT.

Of note for this clone: Within the sample, other DNA sequences also encode this same CDR3. The chain has TRBV28 and TRBJ1-1; 8 bases match TRBD1. Germline trimming cut 4 bases from V and 5 bases from J; bases unmatched to any gene: 6. The germline CDR1 and CDR2 sequences are MDHEN and SYDVKM. The CDR3 contains 14 residues. For the CDR3, the DNA is TGTGCCAGCAGTTCCGGACAGGGAGGAACTGAAGCTTTCTTT. This encodes CASSSGQGGTEAFF.

The V call is TRBV11-2, the J call TRBJ2-2; D is ambiguous. Trimming shortened V by 5 bases and J by 6 bases, and 7 bases separated the two germline ends. The CDR3 extends over 12 amino acids. Germline V gene sequence: CDR1 SGHAT, CDR2 FQNNGV. Here the CDR3 reads CASSRRPGELFF. The CDR3, as DNA: TGTGCCAGCAGCCGGAGACCCGGGGAGCTGTTTTTT. Full variable domain (outside the CDR3, taken from reference TRBV11-2 and TRBJ2-2): EAGVAQSPRYKIIEKRQSVAFWCNPISGHATLYWYQQILGQGPKLLIQFQNNGVVDDSQLPKDRFSAERLKGVDSTLKIQPAKLEDSAVYLCASSRRPGELFFGEGSRLTVL.

The chain combines TRBV27 with TRBJ1-2; the match to TRBD1 covers 9 bases. With 5 bases clipped from V and 8 bases from J, the junction kept 15 bases outside the gene matches. This CDR3 is 16 amino acids long. The germline V gene has CDR1 MNHEY and CDR2 SMNVEV (reference sequence). The CDR3 DNA follows: TGTGCCAGCAGTCAAATAGGGACAGGGAAAGTATCAGGCTACACCTTC. Translated: CASSQIGTGKVSGYTF.

The rearrangement links TRBV28 to TRBJ2-6; D is tentatively TRBD1 or TRBD2 (5 bases each). V gave up 7 bases and J gave up 2 bases, with 9 bases separating them. Germline V CDR1 and CDR2: MDHEN, SYDVKM. The CDR3 runs 14 residues. In nucleotides, the CDR3 is TGTGCCAGCATGGGGGAACCTGGGGCCAACGTCCTGACTTTC. It translates to CASMGEPGANVLTF.

V is TRBV19 and J is TRBJ1-4, with TRBD1 identical over 7 bases. CDR3 length: 15 residues. V trimming: 6 bases; J trimming: 3 bases; junction bases outside the gene matches: 7. CDR1 LNHDA and CDR2 SQIVND come from the germline V gene (reference sequence). CDR3 protein: CASRSGQVSNEKLFF. Here the CDR3 DNA reads TGTGCCAGTAGGAGCGGACAGGTTTCTAATGAAAAACTGTTTTTT. Based on the CDR3 plus reference TRBV19 and TRBJ1-4, the full variable domain is DGGITQSPKYLFRKEGQNVTLSCEQNLNHDAMYWYRQDPGQGLRLIYYSQIVNDFQKGDIAEGYSVSREKKESFPLTVTSAQKNPTAFYLCASRSGQVSNEKLFFGSGTQLSVL.

The chain links TRBV5-1 to TRBJ2-7; unclear D gene. Germline loops: CDR1 SGHRS, CDR2 YFSETQ. Deletions cut 0 bases from V and 3 bases from J, with 16 bases between. The CDR3 totals 16 residues. The CDR3 loop is CASSLDGPPAVYEQYF. CDR3 in DNA: TGCGCCAGCAGCTTGGATGGACCCCCTGCTGTCTACGAGCAGTACTTC.

J is TRBJ2-1 and V is TRBV11-2; 8 bases agree with TRBD1. The V gene's germline CDR1 is SGHAT and CDR2 FQNNGV. The CDR3 length is 16 residues. V dropped 5 bases and J dropped 6; count of bases not matched to a gene: 12. The CDR3 region has the DNA TGTGCCAGCAGCCCGAGGAGGTGGCAGGGGGCCAATGAGCAGTTCTTC. Its protein is CASSPRRWQGANEQFF.

This clone has a single count. V usage is TRBV6-1 and J usage is TRBJ2-1, with D tentatively TRBD2 (5 bases). Germline CDR1 reads MNHNS; CDR2 reads SASEGT. The CDR3 is 14 amino acids. V was trimmed by 4 bases and J by 3 bases, leaving 10 bases between them. CDR3 sequence (DNA): TGTGCCAGCAGTGGGGAACTAGTCTACAATGAGCAGTTCTTC. Encoded protein: CASSGELVYNEQFF.

The gene calls are TRBV4-3 and TRBJ2-1, with D unresolved. The CDR3 is 12 residues long. Germline assignment: CDR1 LGHNA and CDR2 YSLEER. Trimming cost V 2 bases and J 10 bases, with 9 bases left between them. This CDR3 is CASSQPGPEQFF. The CDR3 DNA reads TGCGCCAGCAGCCAACCCGGACCCGAGCAGTTCTTC.

The chain couples TRBV29-1 to TRBJ2-3; maybe TRBD1 (5 bases). CDR1 SQVTM and CDR2 ANQGSEA come from the germline V gene. This CDR3 spans 15 amino acids. Trimming took off 6 bases at V and 0 bases at J, with 16 bases between the two ends. CDR3 sequence (DNA): TGCAGCGTCAAAACTTCAGGGTTGAGCACAGATACGCAGTATTTT. Protein product: CSVKTSGLSTDTQYF.

This rearrangement joins TRBV9 to TRBJ2-1; D may be TRBD2 (6 bases). The V gene's germline CDR1 is SGDLS and CDR2 YYNGEE. The CDR3 is 15 residues long. V was shortened by 0 bases and J by 7 bases, with 14 bases between the two germline ends. The CDR3 loop is CASSVESGLLNEQFF. The CDR3 DNA is TGTGCCAGCAGCGTAGAATCCGGACTATTAAATGAGCAGTTCTTC.

The gene calls are TRBV18 and TRBJ2-7; unclear D gene. Trimming took off 2 bases at V and 0 bases at J, with 14 bases between the two ends. The CDR3 extends over 16 amino acids. From germline, CDR1 is KGHSH and CDR2 LQKENI. In DNA, the CDR3 is TGTGCCAGCTCACCAATAGGGCAGGAGAGCTCCTACGAGCAGTACTTC. Protein: CASSPIGQESSYEQYF.

The gene calls are TRBV5-1 and TRBJ2-5; possible D gene TRBD1, 8 bases. Trimming took off 0 bases at V and 6 bases at J, with 12 bases between the two ends. Germline CDR1 reads SGHRS; CDR2 reads YFSETQ. This CDR3 region has 14 residues. The CDR3 DNA reads as TGCGCCAGCAGCTTGGACAGGGGGGGAAAGACCCAGTACTTC. It codes for CASSLDRGGKTQYF. The variable domain in full, with the rest retrieved from reference TRBV5-1 and TRBJ2-5, is KAGVTQTPRYLIKTRGQQVTLSCSPISGHRSVSWYQQTPGQGLQFLFEYFSETQRNKGNFPGRFSGRQFSNSRSEMNVSTLELGDSALYLCASSLDRGGKTQYFGPGTRLLVL.

The chain joins TRBV6-1 to TRBJ2-2; 7 nucleotides align to TRBD1. With V trimmed by 4 bases and J by 4 bases, 3 bases remained unmatched. Germline V gene lookup returns CDR1 MNHNS and CDR2 SASEGT. This CDR3 has 14 residues. CDR3 DNA sequence: TGTGCCAGCAGTGTGGACAGGACCACCGGGGAGCTGTTTTTT. This encodes CASSVDRTTGELFF.

The genes are TRBV10-2 and TRBJ2-7, with D possibly TRBD2 on 5 matching bases. Between the trimmed V and J ends, which lost 7 bases and 2 bases, there was a span of 12 bases. Germline lookup yields CDR1 WSHSY and CDR2 SAAADI. The CDR3 length is 13 residues. CDR3 nucleotide sequence: TGCGCCAGCACTATAAGGGAGACCTACGAGCAGTACTTC. Its protein product is CASTIRETYEQYF.

The V call is TRBV28, the J call TRBJ2-1; D is unresolved. Trimming shortened V by 7 bases and J by 0 bases, and 10 bases separated the two germline ends. The CDR3 totals 14 residues. Germline V lookup: CDR1 MDHEN, CDR2 SYDVKM. CDR3 sequence reads: CASIRELSYNEQFF. In nucleotides, the CDR3 is TGTGCCAGCATCAGAGAACTCTCCTACAATGAGCAGTTCTTC.